The 14 T cell receptor beta chains presented below share a single source sample, sequenced in a study of T-cell reconstitution after alpha-beta-depleted transplantation in children. TCRbeta library construction was performed incorporating unique molecular identifiers. One entry per CDR3 protein, called by TCRdb with MiXCR from the PCR reads. The repertoire holds approximately 400,000 distinct CDR3 sequences, with about a tenth as singletons. The sample here was PBMCs from the stem cell graft donor, taken from the stem cell graft. Receptor source: a human donor who donated a stem cell graft to a child with acute myeloid leukemia.

The J gene is TRBJ2-1, the V gene TRBV5-4; TRBD1 matches 10 bases. The junction had 8 bases not matched to a gene; V was cut back by 4 bases and J by 1 base. The CDR3 loop spans 17 amino acids. CDR1 is SGHNT, CDR2 YYREEE, per germline (reference sequence). The CDR3 sequence is CASSRAGTGVSYNEQFF. The CDR3 DNA reads TGTGCCAGCAGCCGGGCCGGGACAGGGGTATCCTACAATGAGCAGTTCTTC.

About this clonotype: The final CDR3 position lacks the conserved phenylalanine or tryptophan, pointing to a likely read error. V gene TRBV29-1 combines with J gene TRBJ2-1; 9 positions agree with TRBD1. The germline V gene has CDR1 SQVTM and CDR2 ANQGSEA. J gave up 5 bases and V 4 bases, and 3 bases lay outside the gene matches. The CDR3 is made up of 13 amino acids. The CDR3, as DNA: TGCAGCGTTGCCGGGACAGGGAACAATGAGCAGTTCTTG. It encodes CSVAGTGNNEQFL.

V gene TRBV5-1 combines with J gene TRBJ1-5; 9 bases line up with TRBD1. This CDR3 has 15 residues. V shed 5 bases and J 0 bases; nucleotides not matched to a gene: 3. Germline V gene lookup returns CDR1 SGHRS and CDR2 YFSETQ. The CDR3 loop reads CASRRGQGSNQPQHF. DNA of the CDR3: TGCGCCAGCAGGAGGGGACAGGGTAGCAATCAGCCCCAGCATTTT.

This clonotype was counted ten times or more. The chain couples TRBV20-1 to TRBJ1-6; D is undetermined. This CDR3 is 16 amino acids long. Germline assignment: CDR1 DFQATT and CDR2 SNEGSKA (reference sequence). Trimming stripped 5 bases from V and 5 bases from J, with 19 bases between. The CDR3 loop reads CSAVASGSLNNSPLHF. DNA for the CDR3: TGCAGTGCTGTGGCTTCGGGGTCCCTAAATAATTCACCCCTCCACTTT.

V gene TRBV9 combines with J gene TRBJ1-2, with D possibly TRBD1 on 6 matching bases. CDR3 length: 15 amino acids. In germline, CDR1 is SGDLS, CDR2 YYNGEE. Trimming pared 3 bases from V and 5 bases from J, leaving 17 bases between. CDR3: CASSEGDGRAYGYTF. As DNA, the CDR3 is TGTGCCAGCAGCGAGGGGGACGGACGGGCTTATGGCTACACCTTC.

The chain carries TRBV7-2 and TRBJ2-3; maybe TRBD2 (5 bases). The CDR3 is made up of 14 amino acids. Germline values: CDR1 SGHTA, CDR2 FQGNSA. V was clipped by 5 bases and J by 6 bases, with 15 bases between them. Written as DNA, the CDR3 is TGTGCCAGCAGCCCAAGTCCGGGATCGGATACGCAGTATTTT. Translated, it gives CASSPSPGSDTQYF.

This clonotype was found a few times. This chain connects TRBV4-2 to TRBJ1-5; D uncertain. The germline CDR1 and CDR2 sequences are LGHNA and YNFKEQ. V was cut by 0 bases and J by 0 bases, with 9 bases left in between. CDR3 size: 16 residues. The CDR3 reads CASSQESGDSNQPQHF. CDR3 sequence (DNA): TGTGCCAGCAGCCAAGAGAGCGGCGATAGCAATCAGCCCCAGCATTTT.

This clonotype showed up just a few times. The rearrangement links TRBV2 to TRBJ2-1; D is unresolved. From germline, CDR1 is SNHLY and CDR2 FYNNEI. The CDR3 runs to 11 residues. Trimming removed 8 bases at V and 5 bases at J, with 7 bases between. The CDR3 coding sequence is TGTGCCAGCGTCCCCGACAATGAGCAGTTCTTC. As protein: CASVPDNEQFF.

This clonotype occurred a few times. The chain recombines TRBV29-1 with TRBJ2-5; possibly TRBD2 for D (6 bases). The CDR3 length is 15 residues. CDR1 is SQVTM, CDR2 ANQGSEA, per germline. The V end was cut by 4 bases, the J end by 1 base, with 16 bases between. Written as DNA, the CDR3 is TGCAGCGTTGGGCGCGGGGCCCTCTCCCAAGAGACCCAGTACTTC. Translation gives CSVGRGALSQETQYF. The variable domain in full, completed from reference TRBV29-1 and TRBJ2-5, reads SAVISQKPSRDICQRGTSLTIQCQVDSQVTMMFWYRQQPGQSLTLIATANQGSEATYESGFVIDKFPISRPNLTFSTLTVSNMSPEDSSIYLCSVGRGALSQETQYFGPGTRLLVL.

This chain uses TRBV4-2 with TRBJ2-5; D tentatively fits TRBD1 or TRBD2 (5 bases each). The germline V gene has CDR1 LGHNA and CDR2 YNFKEQ. V lost 1 base and J 0 bases, leaving 9 bases between the germline ends. The CDR3 consists of 15 residues. CDR3 nucleotides: TGTGCCAGCAGCCAAGTTATGGGGGACCAAGAGACCCAGTACTTC. It yields the protein CASSQVMGDQETQYF.

This clonotype has just a few counts. The chain is built from TRBV4-1 and TRBJ2-4; weak D call: TRBD1 (6 bases). Trimming shortened V by 1 base and J by 2 bases, and 15 bases separated the two germline ends. This CDR3 contains 17 residues. CDR1 and CDR2 (germline): MGHRA, YSYEKL. CDR3 in amino acids: CASSQAYRALSKNIQYF. CDR3 nucleotides: TGCGCCAGCAGCCAAGCGTACAGGGCGCTCTCCAAAAACATTCAGTACTTC.

This clonotype was observed a few times. The J gene is TRBJ2-1, the V gene TRBV6-5, with 9 positions matching TRBD1. Germline CDR1 is MNHEY and CDR2 is SVGAGI. The V and J ends lost 0 bases and 5 bases, in that order; junction bases with no gene match: 5. This CDR3 region has 16 residues. CDR3 protein: CASSYSETGGHNEQFF. The CDR3 nucleotides are TGTGCCAGCAGTTACTCCGAGACAGGGGGTCACAATGAGCAGTTCTTC.

J is TRBJ2-1 and V is TRBV20-1, with TRBD1 as a possible D gene (7 bases). Germline assignment: CDR1 DFQATT and CDR2 SNEGSKA (reference sequence). The CDR3 length is 14 residues. Trimming took 4 bases from V and 0 from J, leaving 10 bases between them. The CDR3 DNA is TGCAGTGCTACCAGGGGGGACTCCTACAATGAGCAGTTCTTC. This translates into CSATRGDSYNEQFF.

The V call is TRBV29-1, the J call TRBJ2-2; D is perhaps TRBD2 (5 bases). This CDR3 has 13 amino acids. The germline gives CDR1 SQVTM, CDR2 ANQGSEA. V lost 4 bases, J lost 7 bases, and 13 bases lay in between. CDR3 in amino acids: CSVAERSDGELFF. CDR3 sequence (DNA): TGCAGCGTTGCGGAGCGTAGCGACGGGGAGCTGTTTTTT.